This T cell receptor (beta chain) derives from a study of control samples from healthy donors and cancer patients. CDR1 is SEHNR and CDR2 is FQNEAQ in the germline V gene (reference sequence). V shed 1 base and J shed 3 bases, with 7 bases lying between them. The CDR3 spans 13 residues. Sequencing used immunoSEQ multiplex PCR; TCRdb keeps in-frame clones, though not all of them. The data show roughly 130,000 clones, about 92% seen once. This clone was recorded only once. Sample: PBMCs. This chain connects TRBV7-9 to TRBJ2-7; no firm D call. This clonotype was sampled from a man aged 50-59 years with head and neck cancer. The CDR3 here is CASSLDGYYEQYF. CDR3 DNA: TGTGCCAGCAGCTTAGACGGTTACTACGAGCAGTACTTC. Complete variable domain (other parts from reference TRBV7-9 and TRBJ2-7): DTGVSQNPRHKITKRGQNVTFRCDPISEHNRLYWYRQTLGQGPEFLTYFQNEAQLEKSRLLSDRFSAERPKGSFSTLEIQRTEQGDSAMYLCASSLDGYYEQYFGPGTRLTVT.